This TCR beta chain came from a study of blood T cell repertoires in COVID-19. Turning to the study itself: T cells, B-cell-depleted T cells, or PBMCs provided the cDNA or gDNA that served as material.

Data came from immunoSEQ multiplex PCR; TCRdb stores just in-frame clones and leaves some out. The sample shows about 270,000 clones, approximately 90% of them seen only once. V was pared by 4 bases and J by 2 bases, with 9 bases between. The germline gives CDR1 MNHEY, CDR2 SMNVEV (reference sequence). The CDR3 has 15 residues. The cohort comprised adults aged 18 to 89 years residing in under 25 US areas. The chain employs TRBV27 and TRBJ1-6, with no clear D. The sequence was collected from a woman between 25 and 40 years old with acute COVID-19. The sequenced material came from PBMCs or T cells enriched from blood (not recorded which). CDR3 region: CASSSPGTYNSPLHF. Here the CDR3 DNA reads TGTGCCAGCAGTTCACCCGGGACCTATAATTCACCCCTCCACTTT.